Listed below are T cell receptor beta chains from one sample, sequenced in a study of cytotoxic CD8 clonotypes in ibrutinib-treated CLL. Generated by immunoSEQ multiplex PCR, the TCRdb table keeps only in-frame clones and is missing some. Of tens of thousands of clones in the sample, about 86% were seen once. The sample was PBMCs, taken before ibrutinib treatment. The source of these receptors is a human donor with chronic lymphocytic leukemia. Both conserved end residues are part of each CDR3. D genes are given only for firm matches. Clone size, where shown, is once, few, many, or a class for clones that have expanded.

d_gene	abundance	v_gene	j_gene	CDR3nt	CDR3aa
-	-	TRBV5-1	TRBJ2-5	TGCGCCAGCAGCCGAGAGAGTAGAGAGACCCAGTACTTC	CASSRESRETQYF
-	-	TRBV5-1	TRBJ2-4	TGCGCCAGCACCCTTGGTGTGACAGACTTAGCCAAAAACATTCAGTACTTC	CASTLGVTDLAKNIQYF
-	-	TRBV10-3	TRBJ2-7	TGTGCCATCAGTGAGTTAGGGTTAGAGGGCGAGCAGTACTTC	CAISELGLEGEQYF
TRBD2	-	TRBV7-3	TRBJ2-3	TGTGCCAGCAGCTTAAAACCCACGGGAGGTAACGCGCGGGGCACAGATACGCAGTATTTT	CASSLKPTGGNARGTDTQYF
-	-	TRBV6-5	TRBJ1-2	TGTGCCAGCACGGGGGGGGCGCCTCTTGGCTACACCTTC	CASTGGAPLGYTF
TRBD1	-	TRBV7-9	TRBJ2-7	TGTGCCAGCAGAAGGACAGGGGACTACGAGCAGTACTTC	CASRRTGDYEQYF
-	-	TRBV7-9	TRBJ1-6	TGTGCCAGCAGCTTAAGCCTACGGGGGCCTAATTCACCCCTCCACTTT	CASSLSLRGPNSPLHF
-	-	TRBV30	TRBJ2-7	TGTGCCTGGAGTCCGGGGTACGAGCAGTACTTC	CAWSPGYEQYF
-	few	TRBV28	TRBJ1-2	TGTGCCAGCAGTCCCTCCCAGGAACGCTATGGCTACACCTTC	CASSPSQERYGYTF
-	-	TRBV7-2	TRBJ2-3	TGTGCCAGCAGCCTGGGGTTGGGGACAGATACGCAGTATTTT	CASSLGLGTDTQYF
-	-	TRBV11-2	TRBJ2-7	TGTGCCAGCAGCTTAGGGGTCCCGGTTCTCGAGCAGTACTTC	CASSLGVPVLEQYF
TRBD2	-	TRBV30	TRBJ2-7	TGTGCCTGGAGTAGGTCGGGAGGGTCCTACGAGCAGTACTTC	CAWSRSGGSYEQYF
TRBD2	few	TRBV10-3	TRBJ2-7	TGTGCCATCAGTGGTCGACGGGAGGAAAAGTACGAGCAGTACTTC	CAISGRREEKYEQYF
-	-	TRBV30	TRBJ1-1	TGTGCCTTGGAGAGGAACACTGAAGCTTTCTTT	CALERNTEAFF
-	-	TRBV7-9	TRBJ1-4	TGTGCCAGCAGCTTGCTCACGTCTTTTAATGAAAAACTGTTTTTT	CASSLLTSFNEKLFF
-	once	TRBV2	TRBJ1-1	TGTGCCAGCAGTTCTGGGGGTAACACTGAAGCTTTCTTT	CASSSGGNTEAFF
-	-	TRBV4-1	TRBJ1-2	TGCGCCAGCAGCCAGGGTAACTATGGCTACACCTTC	CASSQGNYGYTF
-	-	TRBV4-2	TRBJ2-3	TGTGCCAGCAGCCAAAGGTTGGGAAGTTCAACGCAGTATTTT	CASSQRLGSSTQYF
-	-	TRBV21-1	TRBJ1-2	TGTGCCAGCACCCCCCGGGACAGGGTTCCCTTAGTCTCGGGAGGCTACACCTTC	CASTPRDRVPLVSGGYTF
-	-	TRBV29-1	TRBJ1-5	TGCAGCGTCCTCGGGAGCAATCAGCCCCAGCATTTT	CSVLGSNQPQHF
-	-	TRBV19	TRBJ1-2	TGTGCCAGTAGTATAGAAGTTGGGGGATACCTGTATGGCTACACCTTC	CASSIEVGGYLYGYTF
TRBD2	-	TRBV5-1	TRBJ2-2	TGCGCCAGCAGCCGTAGCGGGAGGGCCAGCACCGGGGAGCTGTTTTTT	CASSRSGRASTGELFF
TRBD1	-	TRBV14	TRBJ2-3	TGTGCCAGCAGCCACCTGGACAGGGAGAGGCCCTCTCAGTTAGTGACAGATACGCAGTATTTT	CASSHLDRERPSQLVTDTQYF
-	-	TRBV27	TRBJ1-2	TGTGCCAGCAGAGAAAGGGGGGTCAATGGCTACACCTTC	CASRERGVNGYTF
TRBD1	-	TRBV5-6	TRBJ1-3	TGTGCCAGCAGCAGGGGGCTGAGAAACACCATATATTTT	CASSRGLRNTIYF
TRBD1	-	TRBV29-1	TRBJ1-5	TGCAGCGTAGCCGGGACAGGGAATCAGCCCCAGCATTTT	CSVAGTGNQPQHF
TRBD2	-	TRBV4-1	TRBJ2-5	TGCGCCAGCAGCCCAGCCGGGACTAGCGAGTTGTACCAAGAGACCCAGTACTTC	CASSPAGTSELYQETQYF
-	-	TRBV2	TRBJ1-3	TGTGCCAGCAGGACCCCCGTTTCTGGAAACACCATATATTTT	CASRTPVSGNTIYF
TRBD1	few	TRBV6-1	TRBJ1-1	TGTGCCAGCAGTGAAAACCACAGGGGGAGGGCTGAAGCTTTCTTT	CASSENHRGRAEAFF
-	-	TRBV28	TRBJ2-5	TGTGCCAGCAGCCCCGGAGAGCTAGCAGAGACCAGGACCCAGTACTTC	CASSPGELAETRTQYF
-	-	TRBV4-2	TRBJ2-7	TGTGCCAGCAGGGGATTCCTTTACTCCTACGAGCAGTACTTC	CASRGFLYSYEQYF
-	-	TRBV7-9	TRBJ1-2	TGTGCCAGCAGCCTTGGGGAGGCCTTCGCTGGCTACACCTTC	CASSLGEAFAGYTF
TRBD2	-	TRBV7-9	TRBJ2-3	TGTGCCAGCAGCTTAAGACGGGAGGGCCCAGATACGCAGTATTTT	CASSLRREGPDTQYF
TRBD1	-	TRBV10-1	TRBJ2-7	TGCGCCAGCAGCGCAGGGGGCTACGAGCAGTACTTC	CASSAGGYEQYF
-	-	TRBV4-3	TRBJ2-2	TGCGCCAGCAGCCAAGATTTGGTAGCGGACACCGGGGAGCTGTTTTTT	CASSQDLVADTGELFF
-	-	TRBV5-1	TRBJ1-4	TGCGCCAGCAGCGTAGGCTGGGTGCCTGAAAAACTGTTTTTT	CASSVGWVPEKLFF
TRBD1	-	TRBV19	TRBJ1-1	TGTGCCAGTAGCACGACAGGGGACACTGAAGCTTTCTTT	CASSTTGDTEAFF
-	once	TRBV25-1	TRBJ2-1	TGTGCCAGCAGTTTGGCGGAGGGGGCGTTCTACAATGAGCAGTTCTTC	CASSLAEGAFYNEQFF
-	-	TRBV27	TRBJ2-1	TGTGCCAGCAGTTTAAACCCGCCGGGGCTTCATGAGCAGTTCTTC	CASSLNPPGLHEQFF
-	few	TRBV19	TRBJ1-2	TGTGCCAGTAGTTACATCTATGGCTACACCTTC	CASSYIYGYTF
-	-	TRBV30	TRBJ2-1	TGTGCCTGGGGGGGGCGAGGGAGGGCCCTCGGCAATGAGCAGTTCTTC	CAWGGRGRALGNEQFF